The text below deals with one T cell receptor beta chain. Its antigen is not identified. PCR involved 60 Vbeta and 13 Jbeta primers. Repertoires were generated with immunoSEQ multiplex PCR, while TCRdb's copy carries only in-frame clones and drops some. The sample records 150,000 to 200,000 clones, approximately 88% being singletons. The record originates from a study of cytomegalovirus exposure and HLA in healthy donors. Study-wide results and limits: In a later analysis, at a false discovery rate of 0.05, 15,000 to 20,000 TCR beta sequences matched HLA alleles.

The V gene end was trimmed by 5 bases and the J gene end by 1 base; junction bases not matched to a gene: 10. Germline CDR1 is LNHDA and CDR2 is SQIVND (reference sequence). The CDR3 has 16 residues. This clonotype originated in a woman between 18 and 30 years old in good health and CMV-seronegative. V usage is TRBV19 and J usage is TRBJ1-1; 7 bases are a match to TRBD1. Sequenced sample: PBMCs. The CDR3 DNA is TGTGCCAGTAGTCCCGGGACAGCGGGTTGGAACACTGAAGCTTTCTTT. Translation gives CASSPGTAGWNTEAFF.